The present T cell receptor beta chain was sequenced within a study of chemoradiotherapy in HPV16-positive cancers. Study details: A couple of HPV16-positive patients' cells yielded candidate HPV-specific clones and common motifs. Findings and limits, study-wide: Functional assays defining HPV-specific T cells used only two HPV16-positive patients. During treatment, candidate HPV-specific clones and E7-related motifs expanded in tumor.

The length of the CDR3 is 15 residues. With 1 base clipped from V and 2 bases from J, the junction kept 7 bases outside the gene matches. Germline V gives CDR1 SQVTM, CDR2 ANQGSEA. Note on this clone: No antigen is known for it.

Sequenced by immunoSEQ multiplex PCR; TCRdb stores in-frame clones only, minus some. The sample contains over 2,500 clones, more than 70% of which appear only once. The rearrangement uses TRBV29-1 and TRBJ1-2, with 7 bases identical to TRBD1. Sample collection was performed from a patient who underwent chemoradiotherapy. This clonotype originated in a human donor with HPV-associated anogenital cancer. CDR3 nucleotides: TGCAGCGTTGAAGCACAGGGGTTGGGGAACTATGGCTACACCTTC. As protein: CSVEAQGLGNYGYTF.